Sequencing of this T cell receptor (beta chain) was carried out in a study of blood T cell repertoires in COVID-19. Turning to the study itself: Samples came from the United States, Italy and Spain, spanning acute and convalescent COVID-19. The cDNA or gDNA used as material had been derived from T cells, B-cell-depleted T cells, or PBMCs.

Many counts were recorded for this clone. The same CDR3 can be traced to other DNA sequences in this sample. Authors' analysis steps: For nucleated cells, counts were estimated from reference gene primer amplification. Repertoires were generated with immunoSEQ multiplex PCR, while TCRdb's copy carries only in-frame clones and drops some. The V and J calls and clone size are taken from that table; D and trimming were inferred from the DNA. The sample holds about 76,000 clones; around 78% are singletons and the top ten take less than 20%. The CDR3 loop spans 15 amino acids. V shed 0 bases, J shed 4 bases, and the junction held 7 bases outside the gene matches. Germline V lookup: CDR1 SGHRS, CDR2 YFSETQ.

The genes are TRBV5-1 and TRBJ2-7; TRBD1 matches at 7 bases. The specimen was peripheral blood. This TCR derives from a human donor in a cohort sampled during active COVID-19. CDR3 region: CASSLGDSGRYEQYF. The CDR3 nucleotides are TGCGCCAGCAGCTTGGGGGACAGCGGTAGGTACGAGCAGTACTTC.